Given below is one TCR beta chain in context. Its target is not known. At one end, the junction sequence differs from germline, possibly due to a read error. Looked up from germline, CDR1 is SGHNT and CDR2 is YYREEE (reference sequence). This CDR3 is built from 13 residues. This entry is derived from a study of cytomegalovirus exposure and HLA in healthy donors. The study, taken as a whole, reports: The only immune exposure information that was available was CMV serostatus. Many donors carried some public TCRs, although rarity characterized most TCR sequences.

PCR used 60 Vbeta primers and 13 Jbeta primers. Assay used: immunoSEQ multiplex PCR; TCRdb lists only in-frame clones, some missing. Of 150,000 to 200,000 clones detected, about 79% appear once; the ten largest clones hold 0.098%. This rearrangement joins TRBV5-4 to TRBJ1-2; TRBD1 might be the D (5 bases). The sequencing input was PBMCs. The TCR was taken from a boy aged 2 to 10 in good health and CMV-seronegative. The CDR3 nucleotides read TGTGCCAGCAGCTTGAACCGGGGGGATGGTTACACCTTC. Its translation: CASSLNRGDGYTF.